This T cell receptor beta chain originates from a study of shared clonotypes between healthy human individuals. Study findings and constraints: Having only a few donors restricted how much genetic and exposure-history diversity was captured.

The CDR3 contains 15 residues. CDR1 is MNHEY and CDR2 is SMNVEV in the germline V gene (reference sequence). J lost 5 bases, V lost 5 bases, and 8 bases had no gene match. Produced via immunoSEQ multiplex PCR; TCRdb's table is partial and in-frame only. This repertoire shows about 1.5 million clones, 98% found once; its top ten account for roughly 0.45%. In the case of this clone: Its target is not known.

Source material: naive CD4+ T cells sorted from blood. Subset given: CD45RA+ positively selected. The chain recombines TRBV27 with TRBJ1-1; 10 nucleotides agree with TRBD1. This sequence was found in a young man in good health. Here the CDR3 DNA reads TGTGCCAGCAGTCCGGGACAGGGGAGAGGAACTGAAGCTTTCTTT. Translating gives CASSPGQGRGTEAFF.